These T cell receptor beta chains were read from a single sample in a study of cytomegalovirus exposure and HLA in healthy donors. Produced via immunoSEQ multiplex PCR; TCRdb's table is partial and in-frame only. The table includes some 150,000 clones, about four fifths detected once. Sequencing was done on a sample of PBMCs. These receptor sequences come from a human donor in good health. Both conserved end residues are part of each CDR3. D genes are given only for firm matches. A clone size is listed for some rows: how often the clone was seen (once, few, many), or a class if it is expanded.

j_call: TRBJ1-6; v_call: TRBV6-1; clone_size: few; d_call: .; cdr3_nt: TGTGCCAGCAGTGAAATCAGGGCTAATTCACCCCTCCACTTT; cdr3_aa: CASSEIRANSPLHF
j_call: TRBJ2-1; v_call: TRBV30; clone_size: .; d_call: .; cdr3_nt: TGTGCCTGGAGTCCTACTAGCAAAGGGCAGCAGTTCTTC; cdr3_aa: CAWSPTSKGQQFF
j_call: TRBJ1-6; v_call: TRBV7-9; clone_size: .; d_call: .; cdr3_nt: TGTGCCAGCAGCTTAGGGCAGCGCTCCTATAATTCACCCCTCCACTTT; cdr3_aa: CASSLGQRSYNSPLHF
j_call: TRBJ2-3; v_call: TRBV9; clone_size: .; d_call: .; cdr3_nt: TGTGCCAGCAGCGTAGCTCAGCGGCGCACAGATACGCAGTATTTT; cdr3_aa: CASSVAQRRTDTQYF
j_call: TRBJ2-6; v_call: TRBV5-4; clone_size: .; d_call: .; cdr3_nt: TGTGCCAGCACTTCGCGGTCTGGGGCCAACGTCCTGACTTTC; cdr3_aa: CASTSRSGANVLTF
j_call: TRBJ1-2; v_call: TRBV7-8; clone_size: .; d_call: .; cdr3_nt: TGTGCCAGCTGCAGACGAGCGGGGGATGGCTACCCCTTC; cdr3_aa: CASCRRAGDGYPF
j_call: TRBJ2-5; v_call: TRBV5-8; clone_size: once; d_call: TRBD2; cdr3_nt: TGTGCCAGCAGCTACGTCCCGGGACTAGCGGGGGGTCCCATGGAGACCCAGTACTTC; cdr3_aa: CASSYVPGLAGGPMETQYF
j_call: TRBJ2-3; v_call: TRBV4-3; clone_size: .; d_call: TRBD2; cdr3_nt: TGCGCCAGCAGCCGAGTTATAGCGGGAGGGCCGGTAGATACGCAGTATTTT; cdr3_aa: CASSRVIAGGPVDTQYF
j_call: TRBJ1-1; v_call: TRBV5-5; clone_size: few; d_call: .; cdr3_nt: TGTGCCAGCAGCTGGGGAGTTCGGGCTTTGAACACTGAAGCTTTCTTT; cdr3_aa: CASSWGVRALNTEAFF
j_call: TRBJ1-2; v_call: TRBV10-2; clone_size: .; d_call: TRBD1; cdr3_nt: TGCGCCAGCAGTGATGGGACAGGGGCCTTTAACTATGGCTACACCTTC; cdr3_aa: CASSDGTGAFNYGYTF
j_call: TRBJ2-5; v_call: TRBV28; clone_size: .; d_call: TRBD2; cdr3_nt: TGCGCCAGCAGTCCCCTCTTTGGGACTAGCGGAAAGTACCAAGAGACCCAGTACTTC; cdr3_aa: CASSPLFGTSGKYQETQYF
j_call: TRBJ2-7; v_call: TRBV2; clone_size: .; d_call: TRBD1; cdr3_nt: TGTGCCAGCAGCTCAATCTTGACAGGGGCGTCCTACGAGCAGTACTTC; cdr3_aa: CASSSILTGASYEQYF
j_call: TRBJ2-7; v_call: TRBV27; clone_size: .; d_call: .; cdr3_nt: TGTGCCAGCAGTTTATATCCAGGGCCCTACGAGCAGTACTTC; cdr3_aa: CASSLYPGPYEQYF
j_call: TRBJ2-7; v_call: TRBV7-8; clone_size: .; d_call: TRBD2; cdr3_nt: TGTGCCAGCAGCCTAGCGGCGGTAGCGGGAGTTGCTGTCTACGAGCAGTACTTC; cdr3_aa: CASSLAAVAGVAVYEQYF
j_call: TRBJ1-1; v_call: TRBV19; clone_size: few; d_call: .; cdr3_nt: TGTGCCAGTAGTATGTGGCAGGGTGGGACTGAAGCTTTCTTT; cdr3_aa: CASSMWQGGTEAFF
j_call: TRBJ1-4; v_call: TRBV5-8; clone_size: .; d_call: TRBD1; cdr3_nt: TGTGCCAGCAGCCGGGGACAGGGTGAGAGGAAACTGTTTTTT; cdr3_aa: CASSRGQGERKLFF
j_call: TRBJ1-2; v_call: TRBV6-1; clone_size: .; d_call: .; cdr3_nt: TGTGCCAGCAGGGAGGGTGGCTACCCCTTC; cdr3_aa: CASREGGYPF
j_call: TRBJ1-2; v_call: TRBV7-2; clone_size: .; d_call: .; cdr3_nt: TGTGCCAGCAGCTTGGCCAGGGACTATCCTAACTATGGCTACACCTTC; cdr3_aa: CASSLARDYPNYGYTF
j_call: TRBJ1-6; v_call: TRBV7-9; clone_size: once; d_call: .; cdr3_nt: TGTGCCAGCAGCTTAGCGTTGGCGGATAATTCACCCCTCCACTTT; cdr3_aa: CASSLALADNSPLHF
j_call: TRBJ1-2; v_call: TRBV7-9; clone_size: few; d_call: .; cdr3_nt: TGTGCCAGCAGCTTAGACTTGCCCCTACAGGGACCTTATGGCTACCCCTTC; cdr3_aa: CASSLDLPLQGPYGYPF
j_call: TRBJ1-5; v_call: TRBV4-1; clone_size: .; d_call: .; cdr3_nt: TGCGCCAGCAGCCAAGTCTCAGGACAGCCCCAGCATTTT; cdr3_aa: CASSQVSGQPQHF
j_call: TRBJ2-5; v_call: TRBV6-1; clone_size: .; d_call: TRBD1; cdr3_nt: TGTGCCAGCAGTGTGAGGACAGGGACCTGGGAGACCCAGTACTTC; cdr3_aa: CASSVRTGTWETQYF
j_call: TRBJ1-1; v_call: TRBV2; clone_size: .; d_call: TRBD1; cdr3_nt: TGTGCCAGCAGTGAAAGGTGGACAGGGGGCTGGAACACTGAAGCTTTCTTT; cdr3_aa: CASSERWTGGWNTEAFF
j_call: TRBJ2-1; v_call: TRBV5-4; clone_size: .; d_call: .; cdr3_nt: TGTGCCAGCAGCTTGGATAGTGAGCAGTTCTTC; cdr3_aa: CASSLDSEQFF
j_call: TRBJ1-5; v_call: TRBV5-1; clone_size: .; d_call: .; cdr3_nt: TGCGCCAGCAGCCCGGACAGTGGTGGGGTCCAGCCCCAGCATTTT; cdr3_aa: CASSPDSGGVQPQHF
j_call: TRBJ2-3; v_call: TRBV6-1; clone_size: .; d_call: .; cdr3_nt: TGTGCCAGCAATGCCGGGAGCACAGATACGCAGTATTTT; cdr3_aa: CASNAGSTDTQYF
j_call: TRBJ2-3; v_call: TRBV13; clone_size: .; d_call: TRBD1; cdr3_nt: TGTGCCAGCAGCCCCCGCCCGGGACAGGGATTTCGGGGGCCCACAGATACGCAGTATTTT; cdr3_aa: CASSPRPGQGFRGPTDTQYF
j_call: TRBJ2-2; v_call: TRBV5-1; clone_size: .; d_call: TRBD2; cdr3_nt: TGCGCCAGCAGCACCAGACTAGCGGGAGGGACCGGGGAGCTGTTTTTT; cdr3_aa: CASSTRLAGGTGELFF
j_call: TRBJ2-3; v_call: TRBV7-9; clone_size: .; d_call: .; cdr3_nt: TGTGCCAGCACCCCTAAGGATACGCAGTATTTT; cdr3_aa: CASTPKDTQYF
j_call: TRBJ2-7; v_call: TRBV5-6; clone_size: .; d_call: TRBD1; cdr3_nt: TGTGCCAGCAGGTTGACAGGGGGCTACGAGCAGTACTTC; cdr3_aa: CASRLTGGYEQYF
j_call: TRBJ1-5; v_call: TRBV5-8; clone_size: .; d_call: .; cdr3_nt: TGTGCCAGCAGCTTGGGGCCCTTGGGCAGCAATCAGCCCCAGCATTTT; cdr3_aa: CASSLGPLGSNQPQHF
j_call: TRBJ1-1; v_call: TRBV5-1; clone_size: .; d_call: .; cdr3_nt: TGCGCCAGCAGCTTGATCTTCCGGTCTGAAGCTTTCTTT; cdr3_aa: CASSLIFRSEAFF
j_call: TRBJ1-1; v_call: TRBV2; clone_size: .; d_call: .; cdr3_nt: TGCGCCAGCAGGCCAGAAAGTACTGAAGCTTTCTTT; cdr3_aa: CASRPESTEAFF
j_call: TRBJ2-1; v_call: TRBV18; clone_size: .; d_call: .; cdr3_nt: TGTGCCAGCTCACGGGCCGTAAATGAGCAGTTCTTC; cdr3_aa: CASSRAVNEQFF
j_call: TRBJ1-5; v_call: TRBV19; clone_size: .; d_call: .; cdr3_nt: TGTGCCAGTAGACAGGCTGGTAGCAATCAGCCCCAGCATTTT; cdr3_aa: CASRQAGSNQPQHF
j_call: TRBJ2-3; v_call: TRBV7-6; clone_size: once; d_call: TRBD2; cdr3_nt: TGTGCCAGCAGTCGATCCTTAGCGGGAGAGAGCACAGATACGCAGTATTTT; cdr3_aa: CASSRSLAGESTDTQYF
j_call: TRBJ2-7; v_call: TRBV30; clone_size: .; d_call: TRBD1; cdr3_nt: TGTGCTATCCGGGACAGGGGACTTTACGAGCAGTACTTC; cdr3_aa: CAIRDRGLYEQYF
j_call: TRBJ2-3; v_call: TRBV10-3; clone_size: .; d_call: .; cdr3_nt: TGTGCCATCAGTGAGGTAAATACGGGAACGATCACAGATACGCAGTATTTT; cdr3_aa: CAISEVNTGTITDTQYF
j_call: TRBJ1-5; v_call: TRBV5-6; clone_size: once; d_call: .; cdr3_nt: TGTGCCAGCAGCCCTTGGCGCGGAAGCAATCAGCCCCAGCATTTT; cdr3_aa: CASSPWRGSNQPQHF
j_call: TRBJ2-1; v_call: TRBV2; clone_size: .; d_call: TRBD2; cdr3_nt: TGTGCCAGCAGTGAATTGGCGGGAGAGGCAAATGAGCAGTTCTTC; cdr3_aa: CASSELAGEANEQFF
j_call: TRBJ1-2; v_call: TRBV18; clone_size: .; d_call: .; cdr3_nt: TGTGCCAGCTCCCAGTTACAGGGCGTCTATGGCTACACCTTC; cdr3_aa: CASSQLQGVYGYTF
j_call: TRBJ1-2; v_call: TRBV19; clone_size: .; d_call: TRBD1; cdr3_nt: TGTGCCAGTAGTATAGACGGGACAGAAAATGGCTACACCTTC; cdr3_aa: CASSIDGTENGYTF
j_call: TRBJ2-7; v_call: TRBV19; clone_size: .; d_call: TRBD1; cdr3_nt: TGTGCCAGCCATGACCACGGACAGGCGAGGGACGAGCAGTACTTC; cdr3_aa: CASHDHGQARDEQYF
j_call: TRBJ2-6; v_call: TRBV4-1; clone_size: .; d_call: TRBD1; cdr3_nt: TGCGCCAGCAGCTCTCCCCCCGGACAGGGTAACTCTGGGGCCAACGTCCTGACTTTC; cdr3_aa: CASSSPPGQGNSGANVLTF
j_call: TRBJ1-4; v_call: TRBV9; clone_size: .; d_call: TRBD1; cdr3_nt: TGTGCCAGCAGTCGACAGGGGGCGGCTAATGAAAAACTGTTTTTT; cdr3_aa: CASSRQGAANEKLFF
j_call: TRBJ1-2; v_call: TRBV5-4; clone_size: .; d_call: .; cdr3_nt: TGTGCCAGCAGCCTAGGGGCAGGGAACTTCTATGGCTACACCTTC; cdr3_aa: CASSLGAGNFYGYTF
j_call: TRBJ2-7; v_call: TRBV4-2; clone_size: .; d_call: TRBD1; cdr3_nt: TGTGCCAGCAGCCAAGCCCCCTTCGACAGGGCTCCCAGCGAACCCCACGAGCAGTACTTC; cdr3_aa: CASSQAPFDRAPSEPHEQYF
j_call: TRBJ1-3; v_call: TRBV28; clone_size: .; d_call: .; cdr3_nt: TGTGCCAGCAGTCTCTCCTTAGTATCTGGAAACACCATATATTTT; cdr3_aa: CASSLSLVSGNTIYF
j_call: TRBJ1-6; v_call: TRBV19; clone_size: .; d_call: TRBD1; cdr3_nt: TGTGCCAGCAAGGGGACAGGTAATTCACCCCTCCACTTT; cdr3_aa: CASKGTGNSPLHF
j_call: TRBJ2-3; v_call: TRBV7-8; clone_size: .; d_call: TRBD1; cdr3_nt: TGTGCCAGCGTCATTTGGGACAGGGGTGGCACAGATACGCAGTATTTT; cdr3_aa: CASVIWDRGGTDTQYF
j_call: TRBJ1-5; v_call: TRBV4-1; clone_size: few; d_call: TRBD1; cdr3_nt: TGCGCCAGCAGCCAGGGACCGGACAGGCTAAATCAGCCCCAGCATTTT; cdr3_aa: CASSQGPDRLNQPQHF
j_call: TRBJ1-2; v_call: TRBV2; clone_size: once; d_call: TRBD1; cdr3_nt: TGTGCCAGCAGTGGACAGGGTGCGGACTATGGCTACACCTTC; cdr3_aa: CASSGQGADYGYTF
j_call: TRBJ2-5; v_call: TRBV25-1; clone_size: .; d_call: .; cdr3_nt: TGTGCCAGCAGTGTGTACAGGGAGACCCAGTACTTC; cdr3_aa: CASSVYRETQYF
j_call: TRBJ1-3; v_call: TRBV30; clone_size: .; d_call: .; cdr3_nt: TGTGCCTACGACGGAGGCTCTGGAAACACCATATATTTT; cdr3_aa: CAYDGGSGNTIYF
j_call: TRBJ2-5; v_call: TRBV29-1; clone_size: once; d_call: TRBD1; cdr3_nt: TGCAGCGCGCCCGGGACAGGGTGGAACCAAGAGACCCAGTACTTC; cdr3_aa: CSAPGTGWNQETQYF